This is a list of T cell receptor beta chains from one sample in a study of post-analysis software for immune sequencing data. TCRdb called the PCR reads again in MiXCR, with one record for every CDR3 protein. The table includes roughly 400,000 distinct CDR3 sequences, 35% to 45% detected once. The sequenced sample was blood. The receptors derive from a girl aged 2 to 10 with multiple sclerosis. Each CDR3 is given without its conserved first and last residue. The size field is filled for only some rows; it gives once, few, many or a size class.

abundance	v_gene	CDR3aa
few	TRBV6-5	ASSPRGPPDTQY
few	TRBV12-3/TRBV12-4	ASSQRTSGKSSYNEQF
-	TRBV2	ASDIRAGAGNEQF
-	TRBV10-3	AASGQGYQPQH
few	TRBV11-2	ASSFTGTGYQETQY
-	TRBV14	ASSPFNIYEQY
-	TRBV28	ASSPGGTANYNEQF
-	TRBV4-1	ASSPIGHRSNQPQH
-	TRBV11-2	ASSPVAYNEQY
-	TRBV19	ASSSVDRGLGNYGYT
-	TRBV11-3	ASSLGSGSLEQY
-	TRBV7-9	ASSLGGVQGNYNEQF
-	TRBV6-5	ASSPGGSTDTQY
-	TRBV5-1	ASSPKPFSYNEQF
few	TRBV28	ASSVIRDSSYNEQF
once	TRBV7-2	ASSIAGGRTDTQY
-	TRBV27	ASSLRPPLAGKPYEQY
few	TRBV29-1	SVARASSYNEQF
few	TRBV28	ASSFEPSGAYNEQF
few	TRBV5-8	ASSLGLWNEQF
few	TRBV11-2	ASSSFSLGRTGELF
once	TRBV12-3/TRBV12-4	ASSLGLARDNEQF
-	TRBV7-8	ASSLVGWGGVTFSGANVLT
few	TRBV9	ASSPRVGEGYEQY
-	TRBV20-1	SATKLETQY
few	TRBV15	ATSRGIGLYTGELF
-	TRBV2	ASSENQPQH
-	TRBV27	ASSTQWDRGYT
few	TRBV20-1	SANNQETQY
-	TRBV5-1	ASSLDSGLNNEQF
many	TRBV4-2	ASSPEGLRDTQY
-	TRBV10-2	ASSGGRRSRDTEAF
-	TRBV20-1	SARDGGLVDTSPLH
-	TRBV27	ASSLRVAGRDTQY
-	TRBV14	ASSQKERPGQRVLWDEQY
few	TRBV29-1	SVRLGGETQY
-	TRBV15	ATKTGLAGITNTGELF
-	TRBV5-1	ASSPTGDVYEQY
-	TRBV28	ASSSARLAGGRETQY
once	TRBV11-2	ASSLGSSGTFTDTQY
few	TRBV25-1	ASSESGSPRTETEAF
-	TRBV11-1	ASSLAPKNTEAF
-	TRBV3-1	ASSQRGEGNTEAF
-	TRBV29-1	SVVLVNTEAF
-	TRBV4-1	ASSQGPITDTQY
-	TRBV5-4	ASSLFTGDGYT
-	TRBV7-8	ASSLVRGGGVEAPVLYNEQF
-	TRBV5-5	ASSLSKYLVYGYT
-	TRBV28	ASSKLAVLAENIQY
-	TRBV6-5	ASSYAWVGSYYGYT
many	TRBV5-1	ASSRSQETQY
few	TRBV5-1	ASSHGRNQPQH
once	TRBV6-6	ASSDGQAETQY